A selection of T cell receptor beta chains follows, all from one sample in a study of cytomegalovirus exposure and HLA in healthy donors. TCRdb's copy holds only in-frame clones and misses some; the assay was immunoSEQ multiplex PCR. The sample lists around 150,000 clones; 70% to 85% were seen once. Sample: PBMCs. These receptors were obtained from a man between 35 and 55 years old in good health and CMV-seropositive. CDR3s include the opening cysteine and the closing phenylalanine or tryptophan. A D gene is named only where the DNA matches it firmly. Size values are once, few and many counts, or a class for expanded clones, and some rows have none.

cdr3_nt	cdr3_aa	d_call	j_call	v_call	clone_size
TGTGCCAGCAGCTACGACAGGGGGCCTGGTGGCTACACCTTC	CASSYDRGPGGYTF	TRBD1	TRBJ1-2	TRBV5-8	.
TGTGCCAGCAGCCCACGGACTAGCGGGAACACCGGGGAGCTGTTTTTT	CASSPRTSGNTGELFF	TRBD2	TRBJ2-2	TRBV7-2	.
TGTGCCAGCAAGAGGACAGGGGGTCAGCCCCAGCATTTT	CASKRTGGQPQHF	TRBD1	TRBJ1-5	TRBV2	.
TGTGCCAGCAGCCCGGTAGCCCTTGGTTACAATGAGCAGTTCTTC	CASSPVALGYNEQFF	.	TRBJ2-1	TRBV7-9	.
TGCAGCGCGGGGGGACTAGCGACAGATACGCAGTATTTT	CSAGGLATDTQYF	TRBD2	TRBJ2-3	TRBV29-1	.
TGTGCCAGCAGCGTAGGTTTGACTAGCGGGGGGAAACAAGAGACCCAGTACTTC	CASSVGLTSGGKQETQYF	TRBD2	TRBJ2-5	TRBV9	.
TGCGCCAGCAGTGAGTCGTCGGGATATGGCTACACCTTC	CASSESSGYGYTF	.	TRBJ1-2	TRBV10-2	.
TGTGCCAGCAGTTCGGGACTAGCGGGAGGTTTAACCTACGAGCAGTACTTC	CASSSGLAGGLTYEQYF	TRBD2	TRBJ2-7	TRBV27	.
TGTGCTAGTGGTTTGGGACAGGGATATCAGCCCCAGCATTTT	CASGLGQGYQPQHF	TRBD1	TRBJ1-5	TRBV12-5	.
TGCGCCAGCAGCGACGAGGACAGAAGGACCATGAACACTGAAGCTTTCTTT	CASSDEDRRTMNTEAFF	.	TRBJ1-1	TRBV4-3	.
TGTGCCAGCAGCACCGGGACAGGGGAAAGCTATGGCTACACCTTC	CASSTGTGESYGYTF	TRBD1	TRBJ1-2	TRBV9	.
TGTGCCAGCAGCTCCCCGGAAGCGATGGGAGATACGCAGTATTTT	CASSSPEAMGDTQYF	.	TRBJ2-3	TRBV21-1	.
TGTGCCAGCTCACCACCGGGACTAGCGTCTAGCACAGATACGCAGTATTTT	CASSPPGLASSTDTQYF	TRBD2	TRBJ2-3	TRBV18	.
TGTGCCAGCAGCTTAGCGCAGTGGCATGAGCAGTTCTTC	CASSLAQWHEQFF	.	TRBJ2-1	TRBV7-7	.
TGTGCCAGCAGCGTAGCGACTACAGATACGCAGTATTTT	CASSVATTDTQYF	.	TRBJ2-3	TRBV9	.
TGTGCCAGCAGTGCAGGGACAGGGGAAGTCTCCTATGGCTACACCTTC	CASSAGTGEVSYGYTF	TRBD1	TRBJ1-2	TRBV25-1	.
TGTGCCAGCTCACGCAATGGGGGGAGCGAGAGAGCTTTCTTT	CASSRNGGSERAFF	.	TRBJ1-1	TRBV18	.
TGTGCCAGTACTCCGGGACTAGCCTCGTACGAGCAGTACTTC	CASTPGLASYEQYF	TRBD2	TRBJ2-7	TRBV19	.
TGTGCCAGTAGTATTGGGACAGCCTACACTGAAGCTTTCTTT	CASSIGTAYTEAFF	TRBD1	TRBJ1-1	TRBV19	.
TGCGCCAGCACGAGCGGGAGACACTACAATGAGCAGTTCTTC	CASTSGRHYNEQFF	TRBD2	TRBJ2-1	TRBV5-1	.
TGTGCCAGCAGTTCTCCCCGACAGGGGAGCTATGGCTACACCTTC	CASSSPRQGSYGYTF	TRBD1	TRBJ1-2	TRBV27	once
TGTGCCAGCAGTTCAACGGCTAGCGGGAGAGGGGGCAATGAGCAGTTCTTC	CASSSTASGRGGNEQFF	TRBD2	TRBJ2-1	TRBV27	.
TGTGCTAGTGGTCTCGCGGGGGGGCTCGGAGGTGGCTACACCTTC	CASGLAGGLGGGYTF	.	TRBJ1-2	TRBV12-5	.
TGTGCCAGTAGTATTCCCCCACGTAGCACAGGATTCCAGGTTGAGGAGCAGTTCTTC	CASSIPPRSTGFQVEEQFF	.	TRBJ2-1	TRBV19	few
TGCGCCAGCAGCTTGGGTGGGACAGGCTCCTATGGCTACACCTTC	CASSLGGTGSYGYTF	TRBD1	TRBJ1-2	TRBV5-1	many
TGTGCCAGCAGCAGACGGACAGGGCTCACCGGGGAGCTGTTTTTT	CASSRRTGLTGELFF	TRBD1	TRBJ2-2	TRBV7-9	.
TGTGCCAGCAGGCCGTCGGACAGGGGGGGCTATGGCTACACCTTC	CASRPSDRGGYGYTF	TRBD1	TRBJ1-2	TRBV13	.
TGTGCCAGCAGTGTTGAGGACAGAGGGACCTACGAGCAGTACTTC	CASSVEDRGTYEQYF	.	TRBJ2-7	TRBV2	.
TGCAGCGTTGAGCGGGGGGTGGGGACCCAGTACTTC	CSVERGVGTQYF	TRBD2	TRBJ2-5	TRBV29-1	.
TGTGCCAGAAGCTTTCTTTCGGGACAGCAAGAGACCCAGTACTTC	CARSFLSGQQETQYF	TRBD1	TRBJ2-5	TRBV5-3	once
TGCGCCAGCAGCCGACTAGCGGGGGGGCCGGATACGCAGTATTTT	CASSRLAGGPDTQYF	TRBD2	TRBJ2-3	TRBV5-1	.
TGTGCCAGCAGCAGTCAGGGGATGAACACTGAAGCTTTCTTT	CASSSQGMNTEAFF	.	TRBJ1-1	TRBV21-1	once
TGTGCCAGCAGCTTAGGGGCGGTGATGAACACTGAAGCTTTCTTT	CASSLGAVMNTEAFF	.	TRBJ1-1	TRBV7-3	.